This TCR beta chain was identified during a study of OX40 agonist ivuxolimab in advanced cancers. Study in general: In three patients, partial responses were observed, one with hepatocellular carcinoma and two with cutaneous melanoma.

This CDR3 has 16 amino acids. Germline CDR1 reads LNHDA; CDR2 reads SQIVND (reference sequence). Trimming removed 2 bases at V and 3 bases at J, with 15 bases between. Individuals having autoimmune disease history or systemic immunosuppression were not enrolled. Some clones are missing from TCRdb's copy, which holds only in-frame ones; the method was immunoSEQ multiplex PCR. The sample includes tens of thousands of clones, over 80% of them seen just once. The genes are TRBV19 and TRBJ2-3; no clear D. The sequence came from an adult with an advanced solid tumor such as melanoma, head and neck, liver or kidney cancer. Specimen: CD4+ or CD8+ T cells sorted from blood, collected in a trial of the OX40 agonist ivuxolimab. The CDR3 sequence: CASSIRSNSGTDTQYF. In DNA, the CDR3 is TGTGCCAGTAGTATACGGTCCAACTCTGGAACAGATACGCAGTATTTT. The full variable domain, with the rest looked up from reference TRBV19 and TRBJ2-3, is DGGITQSPKYLFRKEGQNVTLSCEQNLNHDAMYWYRQDPGQGLRLIYYSQIVNDFQKGDIAEGYSVSREKKESFPLTVTSAQKNPTAFYLCASSIRSNSGTDTQYFGPGTRLTVL.